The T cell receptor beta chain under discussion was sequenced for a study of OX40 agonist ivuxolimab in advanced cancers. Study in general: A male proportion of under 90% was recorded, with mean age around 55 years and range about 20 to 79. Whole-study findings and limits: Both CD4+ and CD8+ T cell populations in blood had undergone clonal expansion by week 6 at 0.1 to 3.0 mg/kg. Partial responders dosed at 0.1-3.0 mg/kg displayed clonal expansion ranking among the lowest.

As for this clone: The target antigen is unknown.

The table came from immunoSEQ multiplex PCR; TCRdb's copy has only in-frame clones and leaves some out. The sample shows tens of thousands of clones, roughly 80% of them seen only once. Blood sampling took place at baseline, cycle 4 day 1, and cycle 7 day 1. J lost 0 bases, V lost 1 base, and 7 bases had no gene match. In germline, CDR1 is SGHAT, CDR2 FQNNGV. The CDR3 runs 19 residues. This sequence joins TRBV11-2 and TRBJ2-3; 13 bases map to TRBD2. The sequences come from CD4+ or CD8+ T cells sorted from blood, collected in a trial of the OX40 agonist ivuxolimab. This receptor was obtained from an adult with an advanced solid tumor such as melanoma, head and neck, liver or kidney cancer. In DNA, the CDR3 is TGTGCCAGCAGCTTAGGAACTTGGACTAGCGGGAGTAGCACAGATACGCAGTATTTT. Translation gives CASSLGTWTSGSSTDTQYF.